This TCR beta chain was sequenced during a study of early T cells in non-severe SARS-CoV-2 infection. This clonotype was detected ten times or more. TCRdb fed the 5' RACE reads into MiXCR, producing one record per CDR3 protein. The table includes more than 70,000 distinct CDR3 sequences, around 10% detected once. The CDR3 consists of 15 residues. V was shortened by 6 bases and J by 9 bases, with 18 bases between the two germline ends. Germline V CDR1 and CDR2: SEHNR, FQNEAQ (reference sequence). The receptor was derived from an adult who was a healthcare worker with PCR-confirmed SARS-CoV-2 infection or an uninfected control (not recorded which). The sequenced sample was whole blood, obtained at baseline. The chain links TRBV7-9 to TRBJ1-6; D is possibly TRBD1 (5 bases). The CDR3 sequence: CASSIPGQESSPLHF. The CDR3 DNA reads TGTGCCAGCAGTATCCCGGGGCAAGAGAGTTCACCCCTCCACTTT. The variable domain in full, with the rest retrieved from reference TRBV7-9 and TRBJ1-6, is DTGVSQNPRHKITKRGQNVTFRCDPISEHNRLYWYRQTLGQGPEFLTYFQNEAQLEKSRLLSDRFSAERPKGSFSTLEIQRTEQGDSAMYLCASSIPGQESSPLHFGNGTRLTVT.